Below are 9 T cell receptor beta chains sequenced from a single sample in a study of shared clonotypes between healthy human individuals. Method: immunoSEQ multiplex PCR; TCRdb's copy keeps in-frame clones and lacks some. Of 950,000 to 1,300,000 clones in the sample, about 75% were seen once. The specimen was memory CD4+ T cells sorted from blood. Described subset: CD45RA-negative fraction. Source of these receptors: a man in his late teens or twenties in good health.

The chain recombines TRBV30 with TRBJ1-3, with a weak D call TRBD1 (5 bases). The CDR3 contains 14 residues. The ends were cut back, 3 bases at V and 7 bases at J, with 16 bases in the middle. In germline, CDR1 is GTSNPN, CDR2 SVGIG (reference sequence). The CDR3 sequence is CAWSAGTSPNTIYF. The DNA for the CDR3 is TGTGCCTGGAGCGCCGGGACCAGCCCCAACACCATATATTTT.

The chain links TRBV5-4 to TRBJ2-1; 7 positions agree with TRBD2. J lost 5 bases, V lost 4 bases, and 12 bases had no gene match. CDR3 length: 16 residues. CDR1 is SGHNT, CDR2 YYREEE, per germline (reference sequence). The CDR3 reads CASSEISGFGNNEQFF. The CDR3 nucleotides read TGTGCCAGCAGCGAAATTAGCGGGTTCGGAAACAATGAGCAGTTCTTC.

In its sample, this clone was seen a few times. CDR3: CAISGTTNEQFF. The CDR3 DNA reads as TGTGCCATCAGTGGGACGACGAATGAGCAGTTCTTC. This chain links TRBV10-3 with TRBJ2-1, with D hard to call. Deletions cut 4 bases from V and 7 bases from J, with 8 bases between. The CDR3 sequence is 12 residues long. Germline V gives CDR1 ENHRY, CDR2 SYGVKD.

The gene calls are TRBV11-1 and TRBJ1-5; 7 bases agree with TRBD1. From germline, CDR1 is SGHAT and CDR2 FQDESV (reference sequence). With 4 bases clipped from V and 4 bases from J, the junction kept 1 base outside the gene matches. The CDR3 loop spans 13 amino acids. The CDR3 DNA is TGTGCCAGCAGCTGGACAGGTAATCAGCCCCAGCATTTT. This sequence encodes CASSWTGNQPQHF.

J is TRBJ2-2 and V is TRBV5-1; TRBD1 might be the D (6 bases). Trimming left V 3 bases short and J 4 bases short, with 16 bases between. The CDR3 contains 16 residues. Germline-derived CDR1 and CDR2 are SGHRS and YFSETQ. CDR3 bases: TGCGCCAGCAGCTCCTTGTCGGGGACAAGCACCGGGGAGCTGTTTTTT. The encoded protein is CASSSLSGTSTGELFF. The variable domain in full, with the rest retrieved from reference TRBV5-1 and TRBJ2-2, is KAGVTQTPRYLIKTRGQQVTLSCSPISGHRSVSWYQQTPGQGLQFLFEYFSETQRNKGNFPGRFSGRQFSNSRSEMNVSTLELGDSALYLCASSSLSGTSTGELFFGEGSRLTVL.

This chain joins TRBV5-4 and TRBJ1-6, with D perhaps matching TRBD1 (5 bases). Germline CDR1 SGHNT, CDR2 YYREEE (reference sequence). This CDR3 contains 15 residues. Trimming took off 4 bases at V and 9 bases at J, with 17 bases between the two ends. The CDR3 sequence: CASSPTQGVGSPLHF. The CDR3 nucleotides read TGTGCCAGCAGCCCAACCCAAGGGGTGGGTTCACCCCTCCACTTT.

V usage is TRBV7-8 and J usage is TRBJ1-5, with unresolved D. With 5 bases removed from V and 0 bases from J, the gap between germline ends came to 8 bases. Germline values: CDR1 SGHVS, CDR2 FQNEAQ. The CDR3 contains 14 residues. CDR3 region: CASSETYSNQPQHF. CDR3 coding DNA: TGTGCCAGCAGCGAGACCTATAGCAATCAGCCCCAGCATTTT.

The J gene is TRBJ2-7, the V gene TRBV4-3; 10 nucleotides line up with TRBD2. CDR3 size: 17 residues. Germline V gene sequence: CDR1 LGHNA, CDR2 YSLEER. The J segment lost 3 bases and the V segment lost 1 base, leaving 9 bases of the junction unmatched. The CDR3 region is CASSQGVSSSGSYEQYF. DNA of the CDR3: TGCGCCAGCAGCCAAGGGGTCAGTTCTAGCGGGAGCTACGAGCAGTACTTC.

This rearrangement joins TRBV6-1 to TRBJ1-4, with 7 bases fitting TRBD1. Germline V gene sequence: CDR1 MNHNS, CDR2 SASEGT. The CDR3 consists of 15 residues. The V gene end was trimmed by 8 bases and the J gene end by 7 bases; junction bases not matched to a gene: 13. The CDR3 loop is CASAGQAALSEKLFF. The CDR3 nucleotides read TGTGCCAGCGCTGGACAGGCAGCCCTGAGTGAAAAACTGTTTTTT.